This record looks at one TCR beta chain sequence and its context. Unique molecular identifiers were used in preparing the TCRbeta library. TCRdb re-called the PCR reads with MiXCR, one entry per CDR3 protein. The sample consists of around 960,000 distinct CDR3 sequences, roughly 29% of them appearing once. Looked up from germline, CDR1 is SGHAT and CDR2 is FQNNGV. V lost 1 base and J 5 bases, leaving 15 bases between the germline ends. This CDR3 region has 15 residues. This sample was included in a study of T-cell reconstitution after alpha-beta-depleted transplantation in children. The receptor's source is a boy under two years old who had a stem cell transplant for SCID, so the T cells may come from the graft donor. The J gene is TRBJ2-7, the V gene TRBV11-2; D unresolved. The source material was PBMCs, mostly from graft donor cells, sampled 360 days after TCRalphabeta/CD19-depleted stem cell transplant. CDR3 protein: CASSLAGVPAHEQYF. CDR3 sequence (DNA): TGTGCCAGCAGCTTAGCGGGCGTCCCAGCCCACGAGCAGTACTTC.